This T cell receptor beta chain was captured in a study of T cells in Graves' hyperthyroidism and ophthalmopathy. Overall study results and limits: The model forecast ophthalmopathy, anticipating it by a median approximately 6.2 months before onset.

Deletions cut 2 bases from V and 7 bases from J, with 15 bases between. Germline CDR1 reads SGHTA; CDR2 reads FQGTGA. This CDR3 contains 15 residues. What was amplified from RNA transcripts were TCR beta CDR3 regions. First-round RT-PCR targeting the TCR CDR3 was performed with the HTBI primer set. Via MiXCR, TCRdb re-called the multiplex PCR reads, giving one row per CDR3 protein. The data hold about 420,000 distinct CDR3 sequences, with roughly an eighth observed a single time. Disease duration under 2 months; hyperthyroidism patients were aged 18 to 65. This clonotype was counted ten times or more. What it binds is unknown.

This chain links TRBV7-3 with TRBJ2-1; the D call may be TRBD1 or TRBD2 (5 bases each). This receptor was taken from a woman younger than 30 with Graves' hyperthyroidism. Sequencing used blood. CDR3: CASSLGDWGTNEQFF. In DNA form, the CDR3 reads TGTGCCAGCAGCTTAGGAGATTGGGGGACGAATGAGCAGTTCTTC.